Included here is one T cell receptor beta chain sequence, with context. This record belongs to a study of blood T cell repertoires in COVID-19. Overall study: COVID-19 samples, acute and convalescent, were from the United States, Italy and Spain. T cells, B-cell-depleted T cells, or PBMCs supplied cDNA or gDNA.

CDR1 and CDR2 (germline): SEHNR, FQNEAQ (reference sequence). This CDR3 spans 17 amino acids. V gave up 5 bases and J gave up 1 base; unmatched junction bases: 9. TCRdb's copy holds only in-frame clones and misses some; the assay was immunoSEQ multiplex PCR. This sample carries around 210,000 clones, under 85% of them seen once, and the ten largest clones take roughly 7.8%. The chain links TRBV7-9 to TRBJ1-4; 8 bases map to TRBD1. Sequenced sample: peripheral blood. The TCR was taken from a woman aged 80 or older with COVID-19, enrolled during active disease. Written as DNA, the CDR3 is TGTGCCAGCAGCCCCGACAGGGGTAGTGGAACTAATGAAAAACTGTTTTTT. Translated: CASSPDRGSGTNEKLFF.